These 32 T cell receptor beta chains were all obtained from the same sample, sequenced in a study of graft-versus-host responses after intestinal transplantation. The protocol was immunoSEQ multiplex PCR, while the TCRdb copy is restricted to in-frame clones and leaves out a portion. Of about 85,000 clones in the sample, under 95% were seen once. The antigens these receptors bind are not known. Here the sequenced sample was unstimulated CD8+ T cells sorted from spleen or lymph node cells, taken before transplant. The receptors were sampled from a human donor who was the organ donor for an intestinal transplant.

The chain combines TRBV27 with TRBJ2-7; 7 bases fit TRBD1. V lost 6 bases, J lost 2 bases, and 7 bases stayed unmatched. This CDR3 comprises 14 residues. Germline V gene sequence: CDR1 MNHEY, CDR2 SMNVEV (reference sequence). CDR3 DNA: TGTGCCAGCAGAATCGACAGGGTGACCTACGAGCAGTACTTC. Its protein product is CASRIDRVTYEQYF.

This chain joins TRBV6-1 and TRBJ1-1, with D perhaps TRBD1 (5 bases). This CDR3 has 14 residues. Trimming pared 3 bases from V and 4 bases from J, leaving 12 bases between. The germline gives CDR1 MNHNS, CDR2 SASEGT. The CDR3 protein is CASSDLGGATEAFF. CDR3 nucleotides: TGTGCCAGCAGTGATCTCGGGGGAGCCACTGAAGCTTTCTTT.

The chain has TRBV7-2 and TRBJ2-3; TRBD2 aligns across 15 bases. Germline CDR1 is SGHTA and CDR2 is FQGNSA. With V trimmed by 8 bases and J by 2 bases, 5 bases remained unmatched. The CDR3 is 16 amino acids. CDR3 sequence: CASSGLAGGTTDTQYF. CDR3 DNA: TGTGCCAGCTCGGGACTAGCGGGGGGTACCACAGATACGCAGTATTTT.

This clone was seen only a few times. Other DNA sequences within the sample encode an identical CDR3. The chain couples TRBV4-1 to TRBJ1-1; 8 bases line up with TRBD1. This CDR3 is 15 amino acids long. Germline V gives CDR1 MGHRA, CDR2 YSYEKL. The junction had 2 bases not matched to a gene; V was cut back by 1 base and J by 1 base. As DNA, the CDR3 is TGCGCCAGCAGCCAAGCCGGGACAGGGAACACTGAAGCTTTCTTT. Its protein is CASSQAGTGNTEAFF.

This clone was recorded only once. The chain uses TRBV27 and TRBJ2-1, with no clear D. Germline lookup yields CDR1 MNHEY and CDR2 SMNVEV (reference sequence). Trimming stripped 5 bases from V and 3 bases from J, with 8 bases between. The CDR3 loop spans 13 amino acids. CDR3 DNA sequence: TGTGCCAGCAGTCCGACCGTCTACAATGAGCAGTTCTTC. It is translated as CASSPTVYNEQFF.

The chain combines TRBV10-3 with TRBJ2-7; unclear D gene. This CDR3 spans 16 amino acids. V lost 2 bases and J 2 bases, leaving 16 bases between the germline ends. Per the germline V gene, CDR1 is ENHRY and CDR2 is SYGVKD. CDR3 sequence: CAISESGRGPAYEQYF. The CDR3 coding sequence is TGTGCCATCAGTGAGAGTGGACGCGGACCCGCCTACGAGCAGTACTTC.

The V gene is TRBV4-1, the J gene TRBJ2-4; D unclear. The germline V gene encodes CDR1 MGHRA and CDR2 YSYEKL. V lost 0 bases, J lost 7 bases, and 7 bases lay in between. The CDR3 length is 13 residues. The CDR3 DNA follows: TGCGCCAGCAGCCAAGATGGAAGGAACATTCAGTACTTC. The encoded protein is CASSQDGRNIQYF.

The gene calls are TRBV4-2 and TRBJ1-2, with 7 positions matching TRBD1. V lost 4 bases to trimming and J lost 0 bases; unmatched junction nucleotides: 23. Germline CDR1 reads LGHNA; CDR2 reads YNFKEQ. This CDR3 has 21 amino acids. The chain's CDR3 is CASSLTIKTGWEPLANYGYTF. CDR3 bases: TGTGCCAGCAGCCTTACTATTAAGACAGGGTGGGAACCCTTAGCTAACTATGGCTACACCTTC.

This chain links TRBV4-1 with TRBJ1-1, with 7 bases that match TRBD1. This CDR3 region has 16 residues. The junction had 8 bases not matched to a gene; V was cut back by 0 bases and J by 4 bases. Germline assignment: CDR1 MGHRA and CDR2 YSYEKL. The CDR3 DNA is TGCGCCAGCAGCCAAGATCCGCCAGGGGGAGGCACTGAAGCTTTCTTT. The encoded protein is CASSQDPPGGGTEAFF.

J is TRBJ2-1 and V is TRBV4-2; TRBD1 is a possible D gene (6 bases). This CDR3 comprises 15 residues. Deletions cut 1 base from V and 2 bases from J, with 9 bases between. Germline V CDR1 and CDR2: LGHNA, YNFKEQ. The DNA for the CDR3 is TGTGCCAGCAGCCAAGTACAGGGCCCCTACAATGAGCAGTTCTTC. Protein product: CASSQVQGPYNEQFF.

The rearrangement links TRBV11-2 to TRBJ2-1; D may be TRBD2 (6 bases). Germline loops: CDR1 SGHAT, CDR2 FQNNGV. The CDR3 runs to 17 residues. The V end lost 4 bases, the J end lost 4 bases, and 20 bases lay between the germline ends. In DNA form, the CDR3 reads TGTGCCAGCAGCTCCCTGCCCTCACTAGCAGAGTACAATGAGCAGTTCTTC. This encodes CASSSLPSLAEYNEQFF.

This chain connects TRBV19 to TRBJ2-7, with a possible D match to TRBD2 (5 bases). V was pared by 6 bases and J by 3 bases, with 12 bases between. Germline V gives CDR1 LNHDA, CDR2 SQIVND (reference sequence). This CDR3 is built from 13 residues. CDR3 coding DNA: TGTGCCAGTAGCCCTGCGGCGGGCTACGAGCAGTACTTC. Its translation is CASSPAAGYEQYF.

The chain combines TRBV6-1 with TRBJ2-5, with D possibly matching TRBD2 (5 bases). Germline CDR1 is MNHNS and CDR2 is SASEGT. The V end lost 2 bases, the J end lost 5 bases, and 12 bases lay between the germline ends. This CDR3 comprises 14 residues. The CDR3 nucleotides read TGTGCCAGCAGTGAATCACTAGTTGGGGAGACCCAGTACTTC. It yields the protein CASSESLVGETQYF.

This chain links TRBV19 with TRBJ2-1; 8 nucleotides align to TRBD2. The CDR3 has 17 amino acids. The germline gives CDR1 LNHDA, CDR2 SQIVND (reference sequence). Trimming at V came to 1 base and at J to 3 bases, leaving 8 bases not matched to a gene. The CDR3 DNA is TGTGCCAGTAGTATAGTGAGCACTAGCGGCGTCTACAATGAGCAGTTCTTC. This sequence encodes CASSIVSTSGVYNEQFF.

The DNA for the CDR3 is TGTGCCCAACAGGGTATGGGTCCTGAAGCTTTCTTT. It specifies CAQQGMGPEAFF. The chain recombines TRBV30 with TRBJ1-1; TRBD1 is a possible D gene (6 bases). V lost 8 bases and J 6 bases, leaving 16 bases between the germline ends. CDR3 length: 12 residues. Germline V gives CDR1 GTSNPN, CDR2 SVGIG (reference sequence).

The chain uses TRBV5-1 and TRBJ1-2; D gene ambiguous. Per germline, CDR1 SGHRS and CDR2 YFSETQ. Trimming stripped 6 bases from V and 3 bases from J, with 24 bases between. This CDR3 region has 17 residues. CDR3 residues: CASTVHPGRRRDYGYTF. For the CDR3, the DNA is TGCGCCAGCACCGTGCACCCGGGTCGCCGACGGGACTATGGCTACACCTTC.

This clone has only a few counts. The CDR3 reads CASSSYSYEQYF. In DNA form, the CDR3 reads TGTGCCAGCAGCTCCTACAGCTACGAGCAGTACTTC. V is TRBV13 and J is TRBJ2-7, with D uncertain. V lost 4 bases to trimming and J lost 3 bases, with 7 bases between them. Germline CDR1 is PRHDT and CDR2 is FYEKMQ (reference sequence). The CDR3 sequence is 12 residues long.

The J gene is TRBJ2-4, the V gene TRBV9; D possibly corresponds to TRBD2 (5 bases). Trimming removed 0 bases from V and 7 bases from J, with 11 bases in between. Germline V CDR1 and CDR2: SGDLS, YYNGEE. CDR3 size: 14 residues. The CDR3 spells CASSVAFGGNIQYF. DNA for the CDR3: TGTGCCAGCAGCGTAGCGTTCGGCGGGAACATTCAGTACTTC.

This clone was counted a single time. The chain carries TRBV4-1 and TRBJ1-6; 11 positions agree with TRBD1. V trimming: 4 bases; J trimming: 8 bases; junction bases outside the gene matches: 4. This CDR3 has 15 residues. The germline CDR1 and CDR2 sequences are MGHRA and YSYEKL. The CDR3 spells CASSLGTGGDSPLHF. The CDR3 DNA follows: TGCGCCAGCAGCCTAGGGACAGGGGGTGATTCACCCCTCCACTTT.

This sequence joins TRBV6-5 and TRBJ1-5; 8 bases agree with TRBD1. The junction had 5 bases not matched to a gene; V was cut back by 6 bases and J by 7 bases. Germline V lookup: CDR1 MNHEY, CDR2 SVGAGI. CDR3 size: 13 residues. The DNA of the CDR3 is TGTGCCAGCAGGCTACAGGGGGACCAGCCCCAGCATTTT. As protein: CASRLQGDQPQHF.

This chain links TRBV5-6 with TRBJ2-2, with 8 bases identical to TRBD1. This CDR3 is 16 amino acids long. Germline CDR1 SGHDT, CDR2 YYEEEE. The V segment lost 4 bases and the J segment 3 bases; nucleotides outside the gene matches: 8. The CDR3 is CASSPRGQGYTGELFF. The CDR3 DNA reads as TGTGCCAGCAGCCCCCGAGGACAGGGATACACCGGGGAGCTGTTTTTT.

This rearrangement joins TRBV4-1 to TRBJ1-1; D is possibly TRBD1 (6 bases). This CDR3 comprises 17 residues. The germline gives CDR1 MGHRA, CDR2 YSYEKL. Trimming took 2 bases from V and 1 from J, leaving 17 bases between them. The CDR3 region is CASSQLNLRDTNTEAFF. CDR3 coding DNA: TGCGCCAGCAGCCAACTAAACCTCCGGGACACGAACACTGAAGCTTTCTTT.

The rearrangement joins TRBV7-9 to TRBJ1-4; D perhaps matches TRBD1 (5 bases). Germline CDR1 is SEHNR and CDR2 is FQNEAQ (reference sequence). Trimming stripped 1 base from V and 8 bases from J, with 26 bases between. The length of the CDR3 is 19 residues. The CDR3 bases are TGTGCCAGCAGCTTAGATTATCTTGTCGGAGACAGTGGTAACGAAAAACTGTTTTTT. Its protein product is CASSLDYLVGDSGNEKLFF.

The chain recombines TRBV5-4 with TRBJ2-2; D is unclear. V shed 3 bases and J shed 0 bases, with 6 bases lying between them. The CDR3 is 14 amino acids. Germline V gives CDR1 SGHNT, CDR2 YYREEE (reference sequence). The CDR3 here is CASSYGPNTGELFF. DNA for the CDR3: TGTGCCAGCAGCTACGGGCCGAACACCGGGGAGCTGTTTTTT.

The chain has TRBV10-3 and TRBJ1-1, with D unclear. The CDR3 sequence is 14 residues long. Per the germline V gene, CDR1 is ENHRY and CDR2 is SYGVKD. Trimming pared 6 bases from V and 6 bases from J, leaving 17 bases between. The CDR3 sequence is CAISQADGSPEAFF. The CDR3 DNA sequence: TGTGCCATCAGCCAAGCGGACGGATCCCCTGAAGCTTTCTTT.

The gene calls are TRBV19 and TRBJ2-1; 11 bases line up with TRBD2. Losses at the gene ends were 4 bases for V and 8 bases for J; bases not matched to a gene: 7. This CDR3 region has 15 residues. CDR1 is LNHDA and CDR2 is SQIVND in the germline V gene (reference sequence). CDR3 in DNA: TGTGCCAGTAGTAGACTAGCGGGAATTAACGATGAGCAGTTCTTC. It is translated as CASSRLAGINDEQFF.

The V gene is TRBV6-6, the J gene TRBJ2-5, with 10 bases aligning to TRBD2. The CDR3 is 15 amino acids. CDR1 is MNHNY and CDR2 is SVGAGI in the germline V gene (reference sequence). V shed 2 bases, J shed 7 bases, and the junction held 7 bases outside the gene matches. CDR3 loop: CASSYPAGGPGTQYF. The CDR3 DNA is TGTGCCAGCAGTTACCCAGCGGGGGGGCCAGGGACCCAGTACTTC.

This chain joins TRBV10-1 and TRBJ1-5; 9 bases are a match to TRBD1. The CDR3 is 16 amino acids. Germline V lookup: CDR1 WNHNN, CDR2 SYGVQD (reference sequence). V was clipped by 4 bases and J by 5 bases; unmatched bases: 9. Here the CDR3 reads CASSGGQGKGDQPQHF. Written as DNA, the CDR3 is TGCGCCAGCAGTGGTGGACAGGGGAAGGGCGATCAGCCCCAGCATTTT.

This chain connects TRBV6-4 to TRBJ1-1, with 7 bases aligning to TRBD1. V trimming: 5 bases; J trimming: 4 bases; junction bases outside the gene matches: 7. In germline, CDR1 is MRHNA, CDR2 SNTAGT. The CDR3 covers 14 residues. CDR3 loop: CASSPQGEGTEAFF. The CDR3 nucleotides read TGTGCCAGCAGTCCCCAGGGGGAAGGCACTGAAGCTTTCTTT.

The chain has TRBV2 and TRBJ2-1; 8 nucleotides line up with TRBD2. This CDR3 has 15 amino acids. The germline V gene has CDR1 SNHLY and CDR2 FYNNEI. V shed 6 bases and J 1 base; nucleotides not matched to a gene: 5. Here the CDR3 reads CASRTSVRSYNEQFF. DNA of the CDR3: TGTGCCAGCAGGACTAGCGTCCGGTCCTACAATGAGCAGTTCTTC.

The chain couples TRBV5-6 to TRBJ1-1, with D unresolved. The germline gives CDR1 SGHDT, CDR2 YYEEEE. The V and J ends lost 1 base and 7 bases respectively, with 11 bases between them. CDR3 length equals 13 residues. CDR3 residues: CASSLSPASEAFF. The CDR3 bases are TGTGCCAGCAGCTTGTCCCCCGCCAGTGAAGCTTTCTTT.

The V and J genes are TRBV30 and TRBJ1-5; TRBD1 matches at 10 bases. The J segment lost 5 bases and the V segment lost 2 bases, leaving 3 bases of the junction unmatched. The CDR3 has 14 amino acids. Germline V gene lookup returns CDR1 GTSNPN and CDR2 SVGIG (reference sequence). CDR3 amino acids: CAWSPGQGDQPQHF. As DNA, the CDR3 is TGTGCCTGGAGTCCCGGACAGGGGGATCAGCCCCAGCATTTT.